This is a list of T cell receptor beta chains from one sample in a study of immune heterogeneity within non-small cell lung tumors. TCRdb re-called the multiplex PCR reads with MiXCR, one entry per CDR3 protein. The repertoire consists of around 30,000 distinct CDR3 sequences, with less than 35% occurring once and the leading ten covering about 4%. The sample consisted of lung tumor tissue. These receptor sequences come from a man aged 35 to 55 with non-small cell lung cancer. CDR3s include the opening cysteine and the closing phenylalanine or tryptophan. The order of the fields is D gene, V gene, clone size, J gene, CDR3 protein, CDR3 DNA. D genes are given only for firm matches. A clone size is listed for some rows: how often the clone was seen (once, few, many), or a class if it is expanded.

.,TRBV5-1,many,TRBJ2-7,CASSLGGVGDEQYF,TGCGCCAGCAGCTTGGGGGGCGTTGGGGACGAGCAGTACTTC
TRBD2,TRBV6-1,.,TRBJ2-1,CASARGGGLIVEQFF,TGTGCCAGCGCCCGGGGGGGGGGTCTCATTGTGGAGCAGTTCTTC
.,TRBV20-1,many,TRBJ1-5,CSAPRGRGQPQHF,TGCAGTGCCCCCCGAGGTAGGGGTCAGCCCCAGCATTTT
TRBD2,TRBV5-1,.,TRBJ2-3,CATSSGGSTDTQYF,TGCGCCACCTCCAGCGGGGGATCCACAGATACGCAGTATTTT
.,TRBV6-5,few,TRBJ2-3,CASSYSDTQYF,TGTGCCAGCAGTTACTCGGATACGCAGTATTTT
TRBD1,TRBV5-5,.,TRBJ1-5,CASSSTTGRDNPPQHF,TGTGCCAGCAGCTCGACGACAGGGAGAGACAATCCGCCCCAGCATTTT
.,TRBV19,many,TRBJ2-1,CASSTRRGSNEQFF,TGTGCCAGTAGTACCAGAAGAGGGTCCAATGAGCAGTTCTTC
TRBD2,TRBV5-1,many,TRBJ2-5,CASSDGTSGTGEETQYF,TGCGCCAGCAGCGACGGGACTAGCGGGACTGGGGAAGAGACCCAGTACTTC
TRBD1,TRBV6-1,few,TRBJ2-1,CASSRGRQGARNEQFF,TGTGCCAGCAGTCGAGGACGACAGGGGGCTCGCAATGAGCAGTTCTTC
.,TRBV5-1,.,TRBJ2-1,CASSLGQAYNEQFF,TGCGCCAGCAGCTTGGGACAGGCGTACAATGAGCAGTTCTTC
.,TRBV27,.,TRBJ1-1,CASVSEDGIEAFF,TGTGCCAGCGTATCCGAGGACGGAATTGAAGCTTTCTTT
.,TRBV19,few,TRBJ1-2,CASKGVHYGYTF,TGTGCCAGTAAGGGGGTCCACTATGGCTACACCTTC
TRBD2,TRBV10-2,many,TRBJ2-7,CASSDRRENHEQYF,TGCGCCAGCAGTGACCGGCGGGAGAATCACGAGCAGTACTTC
.,TRBV5-1,few,TRBJ2-5,CASSFQGETQYF,TGCGCCAGCAGCTTCCAGGGGGAGACCCAGTACTTC
TRBD1,TRBV7-2,.,TRBJ1-2,CASSLQTGAQGRYTF,TGTGCCAGCAGCTTACAGACAGGGGCTCAGGGACGCTACACCTTC
.,TRBV20-1,many,TRBJ1-4,CSARGAEKLFF,TGCAGTGCTAGAGGGGCTGAAAAACTGTTTTTT
.,TRBV14,.,TRBJ1-2,CASSQDYTGPLGYTF,TGTGCCAGCAGCCAAGACTATACAGGGCCCCTTGGCTACACCTTC
.,TRBV6-1,medium-sized,TRBJ1-5,CASSGSYSNQPQHF,TGTGCCAGCAGTGGGAGTTATAGCAATCAGCCCCAGCATTTT
.,TRBV30,.,TRBJ2-5,CALAAGGKTQYF,TGTGCCTTGGCCGCCGGTGGGAAGACCCAGTACTTC
.,TRBV3-1,many,TRBJ1-3,CASSRKGGGNTIYF,TGTGCCAGCAGTCGCAAGGGAGGGGGAAACACCATATATTTT
.,TRBV25-1,few,TRBJ1-4,CASSDYGTSGGKLFF,TGTGCCAGCAGTGACTATGGGACGTCGGGGGGAAAACTGTTTTTT
TRBD2,TRBV12-3/TRBV12-4,many,TRBJ2-2,CASTTPRAGVDTGELFF,TGTGCCAGCACCACTCCCCGAGCGGGAGTTGACACCGGGGAGCTGTTTTTT
TRBD2,TRBV24-1,.,TRBJ2-3,CATSDRGLVVDTQYF,TGTGCCACCAGTGATAGGGGACTAGTTGTAGATACGCAGTATTTT
.,TRBV7-2,.,TRBJ2-7,CSSSSRTGADEQYF,TGTTCCAGCAGCTCCCGGACGGGCGCAGACGAGCAGTACTTC
.,TRBV4-1,few,TRBJ1-3,CASSQGQGLGNTIYF,TGCGCCAGCAGCCAAGGTCAGGGTCTTGGAAACACCATATATTTT
.,TRBV7-2,.,TRBJ1-1,CASSPQSLKEPFF,TGTGCCAGCAGCCCCCAGTCCCTTAAGGAACCTTTCTTT
.,TRBV10-3,.,TRBJ2-5,CAISDKQETQYF,TGTGCCATCAGTGACAAGCAAGAGACCCAGTACTTC
TRBD1,TRBV5-1,.,TRBJ1-6,CASSQLGTGTSSPLHF,TGCGCCAGCAGCCAACTCGGGACAGGTACCTCTTCACCCCTCCACTTT
.,TRBV6-1,few,TRBJ1-1,CASSWDGRNTEAFF,TGTGCCAGCAGCTGGGACGGCCGGAACACTGAAGCTTTCTTT
.,TRBV10-3,many,TRBJ1-1,CAIRTASSEAFF,TGTGCCATCAGAACAGCTAGCTCTGAAGCTTTCTTT
.,TRBV2,many,TRBJ2-7,CASRGWVGEQYF,TGTGCCAGCAGGGGATGGGTAGGCGAGCAGTACTTC
.,TRBV9,few,TRBJ1-3,CASSVRVGAGNTIYF,TGTGCCAGCAGCGTACGGGTGGGGGCTGGAAACACCATATATTTT
TRBD1,TRBV6-2/TRBV6-3,many,TRBJ1-2,CASSYRDSNYGYTF,TGTGCCAGCAGTTACCGGGACAGTAACTATGGCTACACCTTC
TRBD2,TRBV9,many,TRBJ2-2,CASSVSSSGHTGELFF,TGTGCCAGCAGCGTAAGCTCTAGCGGACACACCGGGGAGCTGTTTTTT
.,TRBV30,many,TRBJ1-3,CAWSVQGQYLGNTIYF,TGTGCCTGGAGTGTACAAGGACAGTATCTTGGAAACACCATATATTTT
.,TRBV5-1,few,TRBJ2-2,CASKRTLNTGELFF,TGCGCCAGCAAAAGGACACTGAACACCGGGGAGCTGTTTTTT
.,TRBV2,many,TRBJ2-2,CASVLGGGLGGELFF,TGTGCCAGCGTTCTGGGAGGGGGCCTGGGCGGGGAGCTGTTTTTT
TRBD1,TRBV11-2,many,TRBJ1-1,CASSSGQGGTEAFF,TGTGCCAGCAGCTCTGGACAGGGCGGGACTGAAGCTTTCTTT
.,TRBV18,.,TRBJ2-1,CASSLDSREQFF,TGTGCCAGCTCACTGGACTCCCGTGAGCAGTTCTTC
TRBD1,TRBV10-3,few,TRBJ2-5,CAISDPGQGPETQYF,TGTGCCATCAGTGACCCGGGACAGGGGCCCGAGACCCAGTACTTC
.,TRBV24-1,few,TRBJ1-2,CATSDSGTAIYGYAF,TGTGCCACCAGTGATTCCGGGACGGCAATCTATGGCTACGCCTTC
.,TRBV18,many,TRBJ2-1,CASSPPSVAYNEQFF,TGTGCCAGCTCACCACCGTCAGTAGCCTACAATGAGCAGTTCTTC
.,TRBV19,.,TRBJ2-5,CASSTRGTTIFQETQYF,TGTGCCAGTAGTACTCGAGGGACAACCATATTTCAAGAGACCCAGTACTTC
.,TRBV6-1,few,TRBJ2-5,CASSVQIQETQYF,TGTGCCAGCAGTGTACAGATTCAAGAGACCCAGTACTTC
TRBD1,TRBV4-2,.,TRBJ2-1,CASSQAPGQGVPSSHNEQFF,TGTGCCAGCAGCCAAGCCCCGGGACAGGGGGTTCCCAGCTCCCACAATGAGCAGTTCTTC
.,TRBV3-1,.,TRBJ2-2,CASSPLVWASANTGELFF,TGTGCCAGCAGCCCACTAGTTTGGGCTTCCGCGAACACCGGGGAGCTGTTTTTT
.,TRBV2,few,TRBJ2-6,CASGASFSGANVLTF,TGTGCCAGCGGGGCCAGTTTCTCTGGGGCCAACGTCCTGACTTTC
.,TRBV7-3,.,TRBJ1-3,CASSQFQNSGNTIYF,TGTGCCAGCAGCCAATTTCAGAACTCTGGAAACACCATATATTTT
.,TRBV29-1,few,TRBJ1-2,CSVAEVGVYGYTF,TGCAGCGTCGCAGAAGTCGGGGTCTATGGCTACACCTTC
.,TRBV19,few,TRBJ2-4,CASSIVGGLSKNIQYF,TGTGCCAGTAGTATAGTCGGAGGGCTAAGCAAAAACATTCAGTACTTC